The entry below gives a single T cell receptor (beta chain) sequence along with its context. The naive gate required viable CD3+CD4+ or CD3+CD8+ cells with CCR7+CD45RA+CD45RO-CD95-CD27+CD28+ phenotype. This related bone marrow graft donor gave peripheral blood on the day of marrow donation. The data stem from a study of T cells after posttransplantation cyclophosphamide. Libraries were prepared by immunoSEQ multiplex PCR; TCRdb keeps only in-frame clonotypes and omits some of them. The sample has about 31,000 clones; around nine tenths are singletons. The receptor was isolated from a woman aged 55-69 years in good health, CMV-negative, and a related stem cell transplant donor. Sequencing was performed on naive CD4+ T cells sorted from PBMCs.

The CDR3 DNA follows: TGCAGCGCTGCGAGGGACAGTTCTAATGAAAAACTGTTTTTT. Its translation is CSAARDSSNEKLFF. The gene calls are TRBV29-1 and TRBJ1-4, with 7 bases aligning to TRBD1. Germline loops: CDR1 SQVTM, CDR2 ANQGSEA. J gave up 3 bases and V 7 bases, and 8 bases lay outside the gene matches. CDR3 length: 14 residues.